Shown below are 11 T cell receptor beta chains from a single sample sequenced in a study of graft-versus-host responses after intestinal transplantation (dated by TCRdb to about 2021). The time point label, read with the paper, signifies: cells obtained before transplantation from donor or recipient. What these receptors recognize is not known. Receptors were amplified or captured by the immunoSEQ multiplex PCR assay. Here the immuneACCESS table is served through TCRdb, limited to in-frame sequences with V and J called. Missing clones are a known gap in these copies; in checked studies unresolved V genes cover under half, and the rest lacks a known reason. The sample profile shows about 50,000 clones; around 90% of them were found once. Of the sample, about 2.5% falls within the top ten clones. Sequenced material: unstimulated CD4+ T cells sorted from spleen or lymph node cells, taken before transplant. These receptors all come from a human donor who was the organ donor for an intestinal transplant.

The chain employs TRBV11-2 and TRBJ2-1, with TRBD2 matching over 11 bases. Trimming removed 5 bases from V and 3 bases from J; junction bases left unmatched: 15. The length of the CDR3 is 19 residues. Germline CDR1 is SGHAT and CDR2 is FQNNGV. The CDR3 bases are TGTGCCAGCAGCCTAAACAGGGGGCTAGCGGGAGGTTACTACAATGAGCAGTTCTTC. Amino acids: CASSLNRGLAGGYYNEQFF.

This sequence joins TRBV19 and TRBJ2-6, with D possibly being TRBD1 (5 bases). Per the germline V gene, CDR1 is LNHDA and CDR2 is SQIVND (reference sequence). V was pared by 3 bases and J by 2 bases, with 5 bases between. The CDR3 covers 14 residues. The CDR3 protein is CASSMGPGANVLTF. CDR3 sequence (DNA): TGTGCCAGTAGTATGGGGCCTGGGGCCAACGTCCTGACTTTC.

The chain is built from TRBV7-6 and TRBJ2-1; the D call may be TRBD1 or TRBD2 (5 bases each). Trimming took off 1 base at V and 5 bases at J, with 12 bases between the two ends. CDR3 length: 15 amino acids. CDR1 SGHVS and CDR2 FNYEAQ come from the germline V gene. The CDR3 coding sequence is TGTGCCAGCAGCTTAGTTTCAGGGAGCAACAATGAGCAGTTCTTC. Amino acid sequence: CASSLVSGSNNEQFF.

This chain joins TRBV19 and TRBJ2-6; the D is unclear. Per germline, CDR1 LNHDA and CDR2 SQIVND (reference sequence). The germline V and J ends were trimmed by 1 base and 2 bases, with 9 bases remaining between them. The length of the CDR3 is 16 residues. The CDR3 DNA reads as TGTGCCAGTAGTATAGCTACAATGCCTGGGGCCAACGTCCTGACTTTC. Its protein product is CASSIATMPGANVLTF.

The chain combines TRBV5-1 with TRBJ1-3; unclear D gene. Germline V gene data show CDR1 as SGHRS and CDR2 as YFSETQ. The CDR3 is 15 amino acids. V was shortened by 0 bases and J by 0 bases, with 7 bases between the two germline ends. The CDR3 DNA sequence: TGCGCCAGCAGCTTGGATGAGAGCTCTGGAAACACCATATATTTT. It yields the protein CASSLDESSGNTIYF.

In the case of this clone: The sample holds other DNA sequences that translate to the same CDR3. The chain links TRBV9 to TRBJ2-3; D not resolved. Trimming left V 0 bases short and J 0 bases short, with 5 bases between. CDR3 size: 14 residues. The germline gives CDR1 SGDLS, CDR2 YYNGEE. DNA of the CDR3: TGTGCCAGCAGCGTAGCTGGGAGCACAGATACGCAGTATTTT. Residues: CASSVAGSTDTQYF.

The chain carries TRBV30 and TRBJ1-5; D is possibly TRBD1 (5 bases). The CDR3 contains 15 residues. With 2 bases removed from V and 3 bases from J, the gap between germline ends came to 14 bases. The germline gives CDR1 GTSNPN, CDR2 SVGIG (reference sequence). CDR3 DNA sequence: TGTGCCTGGAGTCCCGGGACGGCAGCCAATCAGCCCCAGCATTTT. It encodes CAWSPGTAANQPQHF.

The V and J genes are TRBV6-1 and TRBJ2-7; D gene uncertain. Trimming shortened V by 6 bases and J by 6 bases, and 12 bases separated the two germline ends. The CDR3 loop spans 12 amino acids. CDR1 is MNHNS, CDR2 SASEGT, per germline. This CDR3 is CASSFFHGEQYF. The CDR3, as DNA: TGTGCCAGCAGCTTCTTCCACGGCGAGCAGTACTTC.

The chain carries TRBV7-2 and TRBJ2-7; 8 bases fit TRBD2. Germline loops: CDR1 SGHTA, CDR2 FQGNSA. The CDR3 runs 15 residues. V was clipped by 3 bases and J by 0 bases; unmatched bases: 4. CDR3 in DNA: TGTGCCAGCAGCTTGAGAGCGGGAGACTCCTACGAGCAGTACTTC. Amino acid sequence: CASSLRAGDSYEQYF. Full variable domain (remainder filled in from reference TRBV7-2 and TRBJ2-7): GAGVSQSPSNKVTEKGKDVELRCDPISGHTALYWYRQSLGQGLEFLIYFQGNSAPDKSGLPSDRFSAERTGGSVSTLTIQRTQQEDSAVYLCASSLRAGDSYEQYFGPGTRLTVT.

The rearrangement joins TRBV29-1 to TRBJ1-2, with TRBD1 identical over 8 bases. The length of the CDR3 is 14 residues. CDR1 SQVTM and CDR2 ANQGSEA come from the germline V gene. V trimming: 0 bases; J trimming: 3 bases; junction bases outside the gene matches: 3. CDR3 in DNA: TGCAGCGTTGAAGATCGGGACAGGTACTATGGCTACACCTTC. The encoded protein is CSVEDRDRYYGYTF.

The chain uses TRBV7-2 and TRBJ1-5; 9 bases map to TRBD1. The CDR3 length is 17 residues. The V and J ends lost 5 bases and 2 bases, in that order; junction bases with no gene match: 10. Germline loops: CDR1 SGHTA, CDR2 FQGNSA. The CDR3 DNA sequence: TGTGCCAGCAGCCTATCCGGGACAGGGATCGGCAATCAGCCCCAGCATTTT. It codes for CASSLSGTGIGNQPQHF.